This T cell receptor (beta chain) emerged from a study of shared clonotypes between healthy human individuals. With respect to this clone: Its specificity is not known.

The V end was cut by 0 bases, the J end by 0 bases, with 9 bases between. Germline V gene lookup returns CDR1 SNHLY and CDR2 FYNNEI. CDR3 length: 16 amino acids. Original handling: Filtering differed, since immunoSEQ gave only junction sequences and no quality scores. Here immunoSEQ multiplex PCR was the method, and the copy in TCRdb shows in-frame clones only, minus some. Clone size and V and J calls were adopted from that table, with D and trimming inferred from the DNA. The sample lists over 2 million clones; around 93% were seen once. Study-wide findings and caveats: Shared across a few donors were about 4.8% of the naive CD4 clonotypes.

The genes are TRBV2 and TRBJ1-5; no reliable D call. The clonotype originates from a man aged 18-30 years in good health. Some clones in this sample may be carry-over from other donors' samples. The specimen was naive CD4+ T cells from PBMCs. Subset reported: CD45RA+ positively selected. This CDR3 is CASSEAWVYSNQPQHF. CDR3 DNA: TGTGCCAGCAGTGAAGCTTGGGTTTATAGCAATCAGCCCCAGCATTTT.